This T cell receptor (beta chain) was identified in a study of long-term antiretroviral therapy in people with HIV. Each contributor possessed a minimum of one pre-ART and a minimum of two post-ART PBMC samples. V lost 2 bases, J lost 1 base, and 8 bases lay in between. The CDR3 loop spans 14 amino acids. Looked up from germline, CDR1 is MDHEN and CDR2 is SYDVKM. Sequencing relied on immunoSEQ assay v3.0, run at survey level. Measured with immunoSEQ multiplex PCR; TCRdb has only the in-frame clones, and not every one. The sample shows several thousand clones, around 77% of them seen only once. Regarding the study as a whole: Once patients were on ART, diversity went higher but still fell short of transplant donor controls. HIV repertoire CDR3 lengths ranged less widely than those of controls.

Regarding this clone: The antigen is unknown.

Sequencing used unsorted PBMCs, obtained 0.4 years before starting antiretroviral therapy. This receptor was taken from a man aged 30 to 39 with HIV. The J gene is TRBJ1-2, the V gene TRBV28; D unclear. The CDR3 is CASSLGSINYGYTF. CDR3 DNA sequence: TGTGCCAGCAGTTTAGGCTCGATTAACTATGGCTACACCTTC.